This T cell receptor (beta chain) emerged from a study of control samples from healthy donors and cancer patients. Data came from immunoSEQ multiplex PCR; TCRdb stores just in-frame clones and leaves some out. The table includes approximately 71,000 clones, under 90% detected once. The CDR3 totals 15 residues. Germline-derived CDR1 and CDR2 are SGHRS and YFSETQ. The V end lost 0 bases, the J end lost 4 bases, and 11 bases lay between the germline ends. V gene TRBV5-1 combines with J gene TRBJ2-1, with a tentative D call TRBD2 (6 bases). Sequencing input: PBMCs. This receptor was obtained from a man aged 55 to 70 with lung cancer. CDR3 residues: CASSLESRGYNEQFF. The CDR3 bases are TGCGCCAGCAGCTTGGAGAGTCGGGGGTACAATGAGCAGTTCTTC.